This TCR beta chain was profiled in a study of OX40 agonist ivuxolimab in advanced cancers. For context, the study as a whole: Ivuxolimab, which targeted the costimulatory receptor OX40 (CD134), was an agonistic, fully human IgG2 monoclonal antibody. Patients were allowed to have had prior anti-PD-1, anti-PD-L1 or anti-CTLA-4 therapy, and around two fifths of the dose-escalation patients had been treated with checkpoint inhibitors. Of the approximately 54 dose-escalation patients, hepatocellular carcinoma was present in around 20, melanoma in some 15, renal cell carcinoma in 9 and head and neck cancer in 9. The purpose of peripheral TCRbeta sequencing was to test whether ivuxolimab changed TCR sequence diversity and led to clonal T-cell expansion. Three dose-escalation patients achieved partial responses, one with hepatocellular carcinoma and two with cutaneous melanoma. Intravenous ivuxolimab was administered to patients every 2 weeks at six dose levels: 0.01, 0.1, 0.3, 1.5, 3 and 10 mg/kg. In the dose-escalation cohort, over 65% of patients were male, and the mean age was approximately 60 years, with a range of about 23 to 85. The monotherapy dose-escalation portion (N ≈ 50 patients) of the phase I ivuxolimab trial is reported in the paper.

As for this clone: The antigen it binds to is not known. The sample holds no much larger clone one base away, and base qualities are not on file.

The trial excluded patients who had a history of autoimmune disease or were on systemic immunosuppression. Peripheral blood for TCR sequencing was collected from all dose cohorts at baseline, on cycle 4 day 1, and on cycle 7 day 1. The samples were taken from a phase I, first-in-human, multicenter, open-label dose-escalation trial of ivuxolimab. The trial enrolled adults with locally advanced or metastatic head and neck squamous cell, hepatocellular, melanoma or renal cell carcinoma. Before TCR sequencing, CD4+ T cells and CD8+ T cells from peripheral blood were sorted into separate populations. The germline V gene sets CDR1 to SGHRS and CDR2 to YFSETQ. The CDR3 contains 16 residues, cysteine and phenylalanine counted. Only CDR3 DNA remains: 48 bases, in frame from the first base. After removal of 0 bases from V and 0 bases from J, the junction retains 5 bases not matched to a gene. To sequence the TCRbeta CDR3 region, genomic DNA was isolated from the sorted cells. The immunoSEQ Assay was used to sequence the TCRbeta CDR3 regions. The clones in this table, taken by TCRdb from immuneACCESS, are in-frame only. Not every clone is retained; where verified, under half of the shortfall comes from an unresolved V gene, and the cause of the rest is unknown. For this sample the table gives approximately 80,000 clones, of which roughly nine tenths were detected only once. 0.15% to 0.2% of the sample is in the top ten clones.

Overall results and qualifications from the work: After ivuxolimab, more expanded clones were found on average in CD8+ T cells than in CD4+ T cells. Low levels of normalized T-cell clonal expansion were also seen in some patients who did not respond. At doses from 0.1 to 3.0 mg/kg, clonal expansion was seen in both CD4+ and CD8+ blood T cells between baseline and week 6. In partial responders in the 0.1-3.0 mg/kg groups, normalized peripheral clonal expansion was found to be among the lowest, especially among CD8+ T cells. Which antigens the clonally expanded peripheral T cells were specific for was not determined.

This specimen consisted of CD4+ or CD8+ T cells sorted from blood, obtained in a trial of the OX40 agonist ivuxolimab. This clonotype was obtained from an adult with an advanced solid tumor such as melanoma, head and neck, liver or kidney cancer. This chain is built from TRBV5-1 and TRBJ2-7, with 8 junctional bases fitting TRBD1. At the DNA level, the sequence is TGCGCCAGCAGCTTGGGCCGCGGACAGGGCTCCTACGAGCAGTACTTC. This codes for CASSLGRGQGSYEQYF.